This T cell receptor (beta chain) is from a study of cytomegalovirus exposure and HLA in healthy donors (dated by TCRdb to the late 2010s). At the level of the whole study: An earlier analysis of several hundred of the donors reported 250 to 300 Gb of sequence data and about 100 million unique TCR beta sequences from 150 million to 200 million T cells. An early release covering about 600 HLA-typed donors comprised about 290 gigabases of sequencing data and roughly 86 million unique TCR sequences. The genetic ancestry cluster associated with self-reported Caucasian donors included 81% of the roughly 400 genotyped donors. The study was designed to test whether signatures of past pathogen exposure could be identified by cataloging public T cell receptors. The study used immunosequencing to profile the T cell repertoires of around 600 subjects and linked those repertoires to cytomegalovirus serostatus. Along with the approximately 700-subject first cohort, a separate validation cohort of roughly 110 different subjects was used. High-throughput TCR immunosequencing, statistical association of individual TCRs with disease status, and machine learning were combined to predict cytomegalovirus infection status. A later analysis re-analyzed previously published TCR beta repertoires from several hundred donors and added high-resolution HLA genotyping to study TCR occurrence patterns. In the later analysis, no new phenotypic data were used to find candidate immune exposures; instead, reliance was placed on TCR beta sequences and their occurrence across donors. To decide whether each TCR beta V gene segment behaved as functional or pseudogenic, an earlier analysis of some 600 of the donors relied on high-throughput TCR beta sequencing. Alongside the repertoire data, information on donor age, sex, ethnicity and CMV serostatus was compiled. A later genetic analysis took genome-wide SNP genotypes for about 55% of the 666 donors and used that subset as a discovery cohort. Every repertoire in the discovery cohort had been generated on one and the same sequencing platform. HLA typing included class I and class II loci at four-digit resolution. The number of typed donors differed by locus: about 620-630 for A, B, C, DRB1 and DQB1; 522 for DQA1; about 600 for DPA1; and some 470 for DPB1. Roughly five DR-DQ haplotypes were handled as single units for association and clustering, since linkage in the cohort was strong. Among some 400 genotyped donors of the cohort, an average of approximately 200,000 unique TCR beta nucleotide sequences was sequenced per donor, of which about 19% were non-productive.

The library was prepared using the immunoSEQ multiplex PCR assay. The multiplex PCR relied on a mix of 60 forward primers for TCR Vbeta segments and 13 reverse primers for TCR Jbeta segments. The CDR3 region of rearranged TCR beta genes was amplified from genomic DNA with a multiplex PCR assay. The amplified TCR beta libraries were sequenced on the Illumina HiSeq System as 87-base-pair reads. As for how the authors treated the data: Across the 640 or so repertoires, a later analysis counted 80 million or so unique TCR beta chains, 9.5 million to 13 million of which were shared by at least two donors. Raw reads were error-corrected and collapsed into unique sequences with a nearest-neighbor algorithm that merged closely related sequences to remove PCR and sequencing errors. V, D and J gene segments were assigned by aligning CDR3 sequences to IMGT reference sequences. Each retained sequence needed at least a six-nucleotide match to both a V gene segment and a J gene segment. A rearrangement was called productive if the CDR3 had no stop codons and remained in frame with V and J, and every other rearrangement was called non-productive. Following IMGT convention, CDR3 was defined as the stretch from the second conserved V-encoded cysteine to the conserved J-encoded phenylalanine. The earlier analysis of fewer than 700 of the donors excluded sequences that lacked an unambiguous match to a single V gene segment. An earlier analysis of approximately 590 of the donors called V segments functional above 56.7% productive rearrangements and segregating when the between-donor standard deviation exceeded 5%. A statistical classification framework was built for diagnosing cytomegalovirus status from the catalog of TCR beta chain sequences. In a later analysis, TCR nucleotide sequences were compared against IMGT/GENE-DB human TR gene sequences so that V and J genes could be assigned. Using the TCRdist pipeline, a later analysis assigned CDR3 sequences along with most-parsimonious VDJ recombination scenarios. In a later analysis, each TCR beta chain was defined by its CDR3 amino acid sequence together with its V-gene family, and reads lacking a unique V-gene family were excluded. In a later analysis, 450 to 600 highly shared, low-generation-probability nucleotide sequences were removed to address suspected cross-contamination and a sequencing artifact. For each public chain, a later analysis derived a clonal expansion index from normalized ranks of inferred template counts within each repertoire. Generation probabilities in a later analysis came from a VDJ recombination model fitted to out-of-frame rearrangements, and those results were checked against IGoR. Hypergeometric tests were used in a later analysis to score TCR-TCR, TCR-HLA and TCR-CMV co-occurrence, with a repertoire-size bias correction applied to the TCR pairs. In a later analysis, false discovery rates were estimated by permuting HLA or CMV assignments 20 times. In a later analysis, co-occurring TCRs were grouped using DBSCAN, with TCRdist sequence similarity added in when clustering inside HLA-allele-positive subsets. Repertoires with fewer than 30,000 or more than 120,000 public chains, plus five repertoires with anomalous nucleotide sharing, were excluded from co-occurrence clustering. TCRdb retrieved this table from immuneACCESS and kept in-frame rearrangements only. Not all clones are present; in checked studies, unresolved V genes account for under half, and no reason is known for the remainder. V and J calls and clone size are given by that table; D and trimming were obtained from the DNA. For this sample there are over 150,000 clones; about four fifths appear just once. Clones ranked in the top ten supply 0.098% of the sample.

The CDR3 sequence holds 16 residues, the cysteine and phenylalanine included. This entry keeps only the CDR3 DNA: 48 bases, framed from base 1. Germline trimming: 4 bases from V, 10 bases from J; junction bases outside gene matches: 16. Taken from the germline V gene, the CDR1 and CDR2 loops are SGDLS and YYNGEE. Regarding this clone: Its antigen specificity is not known. No base-level quality is on record; no much larger clone is a single base apart.

In total, 600 or so healthy bone marrow donors made up the cohort. At the time of sampling, all cohort members were nominally healthy, though unrecorded immune exposures were likely present. The donor tested CMV seronegative, placing the donor among the roughly 400 seronegative members of the cohort. Each donor provided a peripheral blood sample, and peripheral blood mononuclear cells were used for TCR beta sequencing. Genomic DNA was extracted from the blood cell samples with the Qiagen DNeasy Blood Extraction Kit. The full study reports these points: A further reported finding was that TCR beta sequences accurately predicted the HLA-A and HLA-B alleles for most subjects in the first cohort. In a later analysis, around 17,000 TCR beta sequences were associated with specific HLA alleles at a false discovery rate of 0.05. A later analysis found that HLA-associated TCR beta chains were more clonally expanded and had lower generation probabilities than equally common non-associated chains. In a later analysis, most CMV-associated TCR beta chains were found to appear HLA-restricted, with HLA associations seemingly driven largely by CMV exposure. A cluster of highly shared sequence variants was judged likely to be a technical artifact of the sequencing pipeline. Linkage disequilibrium might explain the correlated functional status among segregating V segments, but an unknown experimental factor could not be ruled out. In the study, roughly 160 TCR beta chains were listed as associated with cytomegalovirus. The presence/absence analyses assumed that sequencing depth was roughly uniform across donors, and that assumption may not be true. The only immune exposure information available for the cohort was CMV serostatus. A later analysis found that TCR association rates varied across HLA loci, with DRB1 alleles showing the most associated TCRs and HLA-C alleles the fewest. According to the authors, the approach could potentially be generalized to other disease states and immunological phenotypes. Across donors, most TCR sequences were observed very rarely, whereas some public TCRs were present in many individuals. The classifier was reported to diagnose cytomegalovirus status with high specificity and sensitivity in both the original cohort and the validation cohort. According to a later analysis, parvovirus B19, influenza, CMV and Epstein-Barr virus appeared linked to several top co-occurrence clusters. A few of the identified cytomegalovirus-associated TCR beta chains were confirmed in vitro to be specific for cytomegalovirus antigens. In an earlier analysis of over 550 of the donors, most TCR beta V segments were observed in productive rearrangements about 87% or about 30% of the time, broadly matching IMGT annotations. Fewer than 20 rarely observed V segments, including chromosome 9 orphons, were excluded from the earlier analysis of a few hundred of the donors because counts were too low. The 87-base-pair reads could not distinguish some IMGT-functional V segments, including TRBV6-2 and TRBV6-3, so those segments were excluded. Because HLA typing was unavailable for some donors at each locus, only the typed subset was used in association tests. In this cohort, only TCR beta chains were sequenced, and detectable features were limited by the absence of alpha or paired-chain data. A later genetic analysis reported fewer N-insertions in productive TCRs among donors in an Asian-associated ancestry cluster than the roughly 620-donor mean. An association between a missense DCLRE1C variant and V-gene and J-gene trimming of TCR beta chains was found in a later genetic analysis and replicated in an independent cohort. When HLA alleles, especially DR and DQ, strongly co-occurred, TCR associations were difficult to assign to individual alleles.

Source material: PBMCs. The receptor was derived from a boy aged 2 to 9 in good health and CMV-seronegative. The V and J genes are TRBV9 and TRBJ2-1; TRBD2 lines up with 8 middle nucleotides. The DNA sequence is TGTGCCAGCAGCTTACAGACCAGCGGGGGTGGGAGGGAGCAGTTCTTC. Translation gives CASSLQTSGGGREQFF.